Reported below is one T cell receptor beta chain. The record originates from a study of T-cell reconstitution after alpha-beta-depleted transplantation in children. Germline CDR1 SGHRS, CDR2 YFSETQ. This CDR3 is built from 17 residues. V lost 0 bases to trimming and J lost 3 bases; unmatched junction nucleotides: 6. Preparation of the TCRbeta library involved a method that used unique molecular identifiers. A single record per CDR3 protein comes from TCRdb applying MiXCR to the PCR reads. The table shows about 510,000 distinct CDR3 sequences, with 11% occurring only once. Sequenced here: PBMCs, mostly from graft donor cells, sampled 180 days after TCRalphabeta/CD19-depleted stem cell transplant. The chain couples TRBV5-1 to TRBJ2-2; 9 bases map to TRBD2. This clonotype was obtained from a female patient aged 2-9 years who had a stem cell transplant for aplastic anemia, so the T cells may come from the graft donor. This chain's CDR3 is CASSLDEREAYTGELFF. CDR3 DNA: TGCGCCAGCAGCTTGGATGAGCGGGAGGCCTACACCGGGGAGCTGTTTTTT.